The 20 T cell receptor beta chains presented below share a single source sample, sequenced in a study of blood T cell repertoires in COVID-19. The repertoire was sequenced with immunoSEQ multiplex PCR; TCRdb's copy has only in-frame clones and lacks some. Among tens of thousands of clones, around 92% were seen once, and the ten largest hold 13%. Input material: peripheral blood. The receptors come from a human donor with active COVID-19. The donor label of this sample is uncertain.

CDR3: CASSLDTPRNTGELFF. In DNA form, the CDR3 reads TGTGCCAGCAGCTTAGATACCCCTAGAAACACCGGGGAGCTGTTTTTT. The chain carries TRBV7-8 and TRBJ2-2, with D uncertain. V was trimmed by 1 base and J by 2 bases, leaving 11 bases between them. CDR3 length: 16 amino acids. Germline values: CDR1 SGHVS, CDR2 FQNEAQ.

This chain links TRBV19 with TRBJ2-1, with D tentatively TRBD2 (6 bases). This CDR3 contains 16 residues. Germline-derived CDR1 and CDR2 are LNHDA and SQIVND (reference sequence). The V gene lost 4 bases and the J gene lost 0 bases, with 13 bases spanning the gap. CDR3 protein: CASSSSGAGSYNEQFF. The DNA for the CDR3 is TGTGCCAGTAGTAGTAGCGGAGCCGGCTCCTACAATGAGCAGTTCTTC.

This clone was picked up a small number of times. This chain uses TRBV9 with TRBJ1-1; D is ambiguous. Germline V gene lookup returns CDR1 SGDLS and CDR2 YYNGEE. The CDR3 covers 13 residues. With 4 bases removed from V and 2 bases from J, the gap between germline ends came to 9 bases. CDR3 DNA sequence: TGTGCCAGCAGCCCAACAGCAAACACTGAAGCTTTCTTT. This sequence encodes CASSPTANTEAFF.

V gene TRBV18 combines with J gene TRBJ1-2; D perhaps matches TRBD1 (5 bases). Germline V gene data show CDR1 as KGHSH and CDR2 as LQKENI. This CDR3 is built from 13 residues. V dropped 2 bases and J dropped 7 bases, with 11 bases sitting between them. CDR3 in amino acids: CASSPIGGVGYTF. The CDR3 DNA reads TGTGCCAGCTCACCAATTGGAGGGGTTGGCTACACCTTC.

The V gene is TRBV7-2, the J gene TRBJ2-6; the match to TRBD2 covers 7 bases. The V gene end was trimmed by 3 bases and the J gene end by 0 bases; junction bases not matched to a gene: 8. Germline assignment: CDR1 SGHTA and CDR2 FQGNSA. This CDR3 is built from 18 residues. Written as DNA, the CDR3 is TGTGCCAGCAGCTTCTCCCTAGCGGCTAGCTCTGGGGCCAACGTCCTGACTTTC. Protein: CASSFSLAASSGANVLTF.

CDR3 bases: TGTGCCAGCGGAGGAGGGAAGCAGCCCCAGCATTTT. Its protein product is CASGGGKQPQHF. The chain couples TRBV28 to TRBJ1-5; D uncertain. CDR1 and CDR2 from the germline V gene are MDHEN and SYDVKM. CDR3 length equals 12 residues. The germline V and J ends were trimmed by 8 bases and 7 bases, with 12 bases remaining between them.

This clone was observed once. This chain links TRBV30 with TRBJ1-5; tentative D call: TRBD1 (6 bases). The CDR3 loop spans 12 amino acids. Germline values: CDR1 GTSNPN, CDR2 SVGIG (reference sequence). The germline V and J ends were trimmed by 3 bases and 7 bases, with 10 bases remaining between them. In DNA form, the CDR3 reads TGTGCCTGGAGGGACCAGGGGCAGCCCCAGCATTTT. Protein product: CAWRDQGQPQHF.

V is TRBV18 and J is TRBJ1-5; D perhaps matches TRBD1 (5 bases). Trimming pared 0 bases from V and 4 bases from J, leaving 10 bases between. This CDR3 region has 15 residues. Germline-derived CDR1 and CDR2 are KGHSH and LQKENI. CDR3 nucleotides: TGTGCCAGCTCACCACCGTGGCAGGGTAATCAGCCCCAGCATTTT. Protein sequence: CASSPPWQGNQPQHF. The full variable domain, its missing parts supplied by reference TRBV18 and TRBJ1-5, is NAGVMQNPRHLVRRRGQEARLRCSPMKGHSHVYWYRQLPEEGLKFMVYLQKENIIDESGMPKERFSAEFPKEGPSILRIQQVVRGDSAAYFCASSPPWQGNQPQHFGDGTRLSIL.

The J gene is TRBJ2-7, the V gene TRBV2; D perhaps matches TRBD2 (7 bases). V was trimmed by 0 bases and J by 7 bases, leaving 13 bases between them. This CDR3 is built from 14 residues. CDR1 is SNHLY and CDR2 is FYNNEI in the germline V gene. This CDR3 reads CASSEALRGGEQYF. Written as DNA, the CDR3 is TGTGCCAGCAGTGAAGCGCTCAGGGGAGGGGAGCAGTACTTC.

The genes are TRBV19 and TRBJ2-1, with TRBD2 matching over 8 bases. V lost 5 bases to trimming and J lost 1 base; unmatched junction nucleotides: 7. This CDR3 comprises 16 residues. Germline CDR1 is LNHDA and CDR2 is SQIVND (reference sequence). The DNA for the CDR3 is TGTGCCAGTAGTGCTTCGGCGGGAGGATCCTACAATGAGCAGTTCTTC. Translating it yields CASSASAGGSYNEQFF.

CDR3 sequence (DNA): TGTGCCAGCAGTACGTCCGGGGTTTATAGCAATCAGCCCCAGCATTTT. Protein sequence: CASSTSGVYSNQPQHF. The chain recombines TRBV6-2 or TRBV6-3 with TRBJ1-5; D is uncertain. The CDR3 covers 16 residues. Germline assignment: CDR1 MNHEY and CDR2 SVGEGT. Trimming took off 5 bases at V and 0 bases at J, with 14 bases between the two ends.

V usage is TRBV6-5 and J usage is TRBJ2-7; the D is unclear. CDR1 is MNHEY, CDR2 SVGAGI, per germline. Trimming shortened V by 6 bases and J by 4 bases, and 13 bases separated the two germline ends. The length of the CDR3 is 13 residues. The CDR3, as DNA: TGTGCCAGCAGCCAACCCCCCACTTACGAGCAGTACTTC. Translating it yields CASSQPPTYEQYF.

The chain carries TRBV6-5 and TRBJ2-7; 9 bases match TRBD2. Unmatched junction bases numbered 3, after V lost 0 bases and J lost 3 bases. The CDR3 contains 15 residues. CDR1 MNHEY and CDR2 SVGAGI come from the germline V gene. Written as DNA, the CDR3 is TGTGCCAGCAGTTACTCATTAGCGGGAGACTACGAGCAGTACTTC. Protein: CASSYSLAGDYEQYF.

The rearrangement joins TRBV28 to TRBJ2-7; TRBD1 agrees at 9 bases. CDR1 and CDR2 from the germline V gene are MDHEN and SYDVKM. Trimming at V came to 4 bases and at J to 0 bases, leaving 10 bases not matched to a gene. The CDR3 has 17 residues. The CDR3 DNA sequence: TGTGCCAGCAGTTCCACCCCCGGGACAGGGAACTCCTACGAGCAGTACTTC. It translates to CASSSTPGTGNSYEQYF.

The chain links TRBV11-2 to TRBJ2-2, with 10 bases matching TRBD2. CDR3 size: 16 residues. CDR1 and CDR2 (germline): SGHAT, FQNNGV. The J segment lost 5 bases and the V segment lost 3 bases, leaving 6 bases of the junction unmatched. DNA for the CDR3: TGTGCCAGCAGCTTTCCCCTAGCGGGAGATACCGGGGAGCTGTTTTTT. Protein: CASSFPLAGDTGELFF.

J is TRBJ1-2 and V is TRBV28, with 8 bases aligning to TRBD1. The CDR3 has 14 residues. From germline, CDR1 is MDHEN and CDR2 SYDVKM. With V trimmed by 5 bases and J by 7 bases, 9 bases remained unmatched. CDR3 nucleotide sequence: TGTGCCAGCAGTCCCTCGGACAGGGATGCTGGCTACACCTTC. Translating it yields CASSPSDRDAGYTF.

The chain recombines TRBV10-3 with TRBJ1-1, with TRBD1 identical over 9 bases. Germline V gives CDR1 ENHRY, CDR2 SYGVKD. The CDR3 loop spans 13 amino acids. The V gene end was trimmed by 6 bases and the J gene end by 1 base; junction bases not matched to a gene: 0. The DNA for the CDR3 is TGTGCCATCAGACAGGGGGCGAACACTGAAGCTTTCTTT. This translates into CAIRQGANTEAFF.

This clone was counted once. The chain employs TRBV27 and TRBJ1-1; perhaps TRBD1 as D (5 bases). The CDR3 is 14 amino acids. Germline CDR1 MNHEY, CDR2 SMNVEV (reference sequence). V lost 2 bases to trimming and J lost 1 base, with 8 bases between them. The chain's CDR3 is CASSLDRTNTEAFF. CDR3 nucleotides: TGTGCCAGCAGTTTAGACAGAACGAACACTGAAGCTTTCTTT.

This clone has just one count. The genes are TRBV6-2 or TRBV6-3 and TRBJ1-2, with unresolved D. V was pared by 5 bases and J by 7 bases, with 14 bases between. Germline V gene data show CDR1 as MNHEY and CDR2 as SVGEGT. The CDR3 is 13 residues long. The CDR3 region is CASSPRLEVGYTF. For the CDR3, the DNA is TGTGCCAGCAGTCCCCGACTTGAGGTTGGCTACACCTTC.

V gene TRBV6-1 combines with J gene TRBJ2-7; D is possibly TRBD2 (7 bases). This CDR3 contains 16 residues. V was shortened by 4 bases and J by 5 bases, with 21 bases between the two germline ends. Germline CDR1 and CDR2: MNHNS and SASEGT. The CDR3 sequence: CASSARSRGGVNEQYF. The CDR3 DNA reads TGTGCCAGCAGTGCCCGCTCAAGGGGGGGCGTCAACGAGCAGTACTTC.